This TCR beta chain was obtained from a study of early T cells in non-severe SARS-CoV-2 infection. Background on the study: Bulk RNA from unsorted whole blood was sequenced; chains were unpaired. Study-wide results and caveats: Private and CD4 specificities were missed by VDJdb matching, skewed to anti-spike CD8.

Researchers tagged individual cDNA molecules with unique molecular identifiers. TCRdb itself ran the 5' RACE reads through MiXCR, one entry per CDR3 protein. The sample has about 63,000 distinct CDR3 sequences; 13% are singletons. As to this clonotype: Antigen specificity is unknown.

Germline V gives CDR1 LGHDT, CDR2 YNNKEL (reference sequence). V shed 5 bases and J 9 bases; nucleotides not matched to a gene: 13. CDR3 length equals 16 residues. This receptor was taken from an adult who was a healthcare worker with PCR-confirmed SARS-CoV-2 infection or an uninfected control (not recorded which). This chain joins TRBV3-1 and TRBJ2-3, with TRBD2 identical over 11 bases. The sample was whole blood. CDR3 in amino acids: CASSARTSGGLRTQYF. CDR3 nucleotides: TGTGCCAGCAGCGCCCGCACTAGCGGGGGCCTGCGGACGCAGTATTTT.